Following are 29 T cell receptor beta chains from one sample sequenced in a study of PD-1 blockade in classical Hodgkin lymphoma. The assay was immunoSEQ multiplex PCR, and TCRdb's table has in-frame clones only and misses some. This table holds about 110,000 clones, roughly 87% found once. Each of the patients experienced relapse following autologous stem cell transplantation, and their brentuximab vedotin exposure differed. The material was peripheral blood mononuclear cells (PBMCs), obtained before the second cycle of nivolumab. These receptors were collected from a human donor with classical Hodgkin lymphoma.

The rearrangement uses TRBV15 and TRBJ2-7, with 8 bases fitting TRBD1. With 6 bases clipped from V and 4 bases from J, the junction kept 11 bases outside the gene matches. Germline V CDR1 and CDR2: LNHNV, YYDKDF (reference sequence). The CDR3 spans 15 residues. CDR3 protein: CATSPEWTGIYEQYF. The CDR3 DNA is TGTGCCACCAGTCCAGAATGGACAGGGATTTACGAGCAGTACTTC.

A single count supports this clone. The genes are TRBV19 and TRBJ1-1; 10 positions match TRBD1. The CDR3 runs to 13 residues. Per germline, CDR1 LNHDA and CDR2 SQIVND (reference sequence). Trimming removed 4 bases from V and 10 bases from J; junction bases left unmatched: 6. The CDR3 loop is CASSTDRQGAAFF. DNA for the CDR3: TGTGCCAGTAGTACCGATAGACAGGGGGCAGCTTTCTTT.

This chain joins TRBV5-1 and TRBJ1-2; no firm D call. Trimming stripped 0 bases from V and 5 bases from J, with 8 bases between. CDR1 SGHRS and CDR2 YFSETQ come from the germline V gene. The length of the CDR3 is 13 residues. As DNA, the CDR3 is TGCGCCAGCAGCTTGGAGCAGCCGTATGGCTACACCTTC. This gives the protein CASSLEQPYGYTF.

The V gene is TRBV2, the J gene TRBJ2-2; D uncertain. CDR1 and CDR2 from the germline V gene are SNHLY and FYNNEI. The CDR3 consists of 14 residues. Trimming shortened V by 2 bases and J by 2 bases, and 6 bases separated the two germline ends. The CDR3 bases are TGTGCCAGCAGTGAAAGCCGAAACACCGGGGAGCTGTTTTTT. Protein: CASSESRNTGELFF.

This chain uses TRBV7-9 with TRBJ1-2; 7 nucleotides agree with TRBD1. This CDR3 is built from 16 residues. Per germline, CDR1 SEHNR and CDR2 FQNEAQ (reference sequence). J was trimmed by 11 bases and V by 5 bases; bases with no gene match: 20. The CDR3 DNA is TGTGCCAGCAGCCCACCTTCGGCAGGGGGTTTAGGTCCGTACACCTTC. Encoded protein: CASSPPSAGGLGPYTF.

In this sample, this clone turned up once. The rearrangement uses TRBV19 and TRBJ2-5; D remains unclear. The germline V gene has CDR1 LNHDA and CDR2 SQIVND (reference sequence). Trimming removed 5 bases from V and 5 bases from J, with 9 bases in between. The CDR3 contains 12 residues. The CDR3 protein is CASSELRETQYF. CDR3 nucleotide sequence: TGTGCCAGTAGTGAGTTGCGGGAGACCCAGTACTTC. The full variable domain, rest sourced from reference TRBV19 and TRBJ2-5, is DGGITQSPKYLFRKEGQNVTLSCEQNLNHDAMYWYRQDPGQGLRLIYYSQIVNDFQKGDIAEGYSVSREKKESFPLTVTSAQKNPTAFYLCASSELRETQYFGPGTRLLVL.

This chain links TRBV5-6 with TRBJ1-5; TRBD1 might be the D (5 bases). CDR1 is SGHDT and CDR2 is YYEEEE in the germline V gene. Trimming cost V 0 bases and J 3 bases, with 7 bases left between them. This CDR3 has 14 residues. This CDR3 is CASSLGQINQPQHF. The CDR3 DNA is TGTGCCAGCAGCTTGGGACAGATCAATCAGCCCCAGCATTTT.

This clone was recorded a few times. J is TRBJ1-5 and V is TRBV6-1, with D hard to call. This CDR3 is 13 amino acids long. CDR1 is MNHNS, CDR2 SASEGT, per germline. V lost 2 bases and J lost 5, with 7 bases in between. The CDR3 sequence is CASSEPGDQPQHF. The CDR3 DNA reads TGTGCCAGCAGTGAACCCGGGGATCAGCCCCAGCATTTT.

This clone has just a few counts. This sequence joins TRBV5-8 and TRBJ1-6; D is uncertain. Looked up from germline, CDR1 is SGHTS and CDR2 is YDEGEE. Between the trimmed V and J ends, which lost 1 base and 4 bases, there was a span of 6 bases. This CDR3 is built from 14 residues. The CDR3 region has the DNA TGTGCCAGCAGCTTGATCGGATATAATTCACCCCTCCACTTT. Amino acid sequence: CASSLIGYNSPLHF.

This clone was detected once. The rearrangement links TRBV19 to TRBJ2-7; TRBD1 matches at 7 bases. The V segment lost 5 bases and the J segment 5 bases; nucleotides outside the gene matches: 9. Germline assignment: CDR1 LNHDA and CDR2 SQIVND (reference sequence). This CDR3 comprises 14 residues. The CDR3 sequence is CASSVRQGDNEQYF. The CDR3 bases are TGTGCCAGTAGTGTCCGACAGGGAGATAACGAGCAGTACTTC.

This chain connects TRBV6-5 to TRBJ2-7; 9 bases align to TRBD1. V shed 10 bases, J shed 6 bases, and the junction held 13 bases outside the gene matches. The CDR3 consists of 14 residues. The germline V gene encodes CDR1 MNHEY and CDR2 SVGAGI. CDR3 loop: CAISRDRESSEQYF. Here the CDR3 DNA reads TGTGCCATCTCCCGGGACAGGGAGTCCAGCGAGCAGTACTTC.

This rearrangement joins TRBV2 to TRBJ2-3, with 12 bases matching TRBD2. This CDR3 comprises 16 residues. Germline lookup yields CDR1 SNHLY and CDR2 FYNNEI. V was clipped by 5 bases and J by 1 base; unmatched bases: 4. CDR3 sequence (DNA): TGTGCCAGCAGTTTTCCTAGCGGGAGGGGCACAGATACGCAGTATTTT. Its translation: CASSFPSGRGTDTQYF.

The V and J genes are TRBV5-8 and TRBJ2-2; D gene uncertain. The CDR3 totals 13 residues. Germline lookup yields CDR1 SGHTS and CDR2 YDEGEE. Trimming removed 1 base at V and 5 bases at J, with 6 bases between. The CDR3 DNA follows: TGTGCCAGCAGCTTGTTGGGTACCGGGGAGCTGTTTTTT. Translated: CASSLLGTGELFF.

This rearrangement joins TRBV7-9 to TRBJ2-2; D uncertain. V dropped 4 bases and J dropped 0 bases, with 12 bases sitting between them. The germline V gene encodes CDR1 SEHNR and CDR2 FQNEAQ (reference sequence). CDR3 length: 16 amino acids. The CDR3 region has the DNA TGTGCCAGCAGCTCTCGGACGGCCGCGAACACCGGGGAGCTGTTTTTT. Translation gives CASSSRTAANTGELFF. Complete variable domain (other parts from reference TRBV7-9 and TRBJ2-2): DTGVSQNPRHKITKRGQNVTFRCDPISEHNRLYWYRQTLGQGPEFLTYFQNEAQLEKSRLLSDRFSAERPKGSFSTLEIQRTEQGDSAMYLCASSSRTAANTGELFFGEGSRLTVL.

The rearrangement joins TRBV25-1 to TRBJ2-7; TRBD1 might be the D (6 bases). This CDR3 has 12 amino acids. The germline CDR1 and CDR2 sequences are MGHDK and SYGVNS. Trimming removed 6 bases at V and 4 bases at J, with 10 bases between. For the CDR3, the DNA is TGTGCCAGCAGAACAGGGTTATACGAGCAGTACTTC. Amino acid sequence: CASRTGLYEQYF.

V usage is TRBV7-8 and J usage is TRBJ2-5, with 15 bases matching TRBD2. The V gene's germline CDR1 is SGHVS and CDR2 FQNEAQ. Trimming took 7 bases from V and 6 from J; bases not matched to a gene: 15. The CDR3 has 18 residues. The CDR3: CASTPGRTSGRAMQTQYF. The CDR3 DNA reads as TGTGCCAGCACCCCGGGTAGGACTAGCGGGAGGGCTATGCAGACCCAGTACTTC.

This rearrangement joins TRBV4-2 to TRBJ1-5; tentative D call: TRBD1 (5 bases). Trimming took 2 bases from V and 1 from J, leaving 12 bases between them. Germline lookup yields CDR1 LGHNA and CDR2 YNFKEQ. This CDR3 spans 16 amino acids. The CDR3 nucleotides read TGTGCCAGCAGCCAATGGGTGGGGGACAGCAATCAGCCCCAGCATTTT. Translated: CASSQWVGDSNQPQHF.

The chain employs TRBV19 and TRBJ1-4; unclear D gene. With 5 bases removed from V and 4 bases from J, the gap between germline ends came to 14 bases. CDR3 size: 15 residues. Germline CDR1 is LNHDA and CDR2 is SQIVND (reference sequence). The DNA of the CDR3 is TGTGCCAGTAGTGTAACGCCGGCAGGTAATGAAAAACTGTTTTTT. As protein: CASSVTPAGNEKLFF.

The chain links TRBV28 to TRBJ1-6; D is possibly TRBD1 (6 bases). CDR3 size: 14 residues. V gave up 6 bases and J gave up 4 bases, with 10 bases separating them. Germline loops: CDR1 MDHEN, CDR2 SYDVKM. Here the CDR3 DNA reads TGTGCCAGCAGACGGACAGATTATAATTCACCCCTCCACTTT. Protein product: CASRRTDYNSPLHF. The whole variable domain, filled in from reference TRBV28 and TRBJ1-6, reads DVKVTQSSRYLVKRTGEKVFLECVQDMDHENMFWYRQDPGLGLRLIYFSYDVKMKEKGDIPEGYSVSREKKERFSLILESASTNQTSMYLCASRRTDYNSPLHFGNGTRLTVT.

In this sample, this clone turned up once. The chain carries TRBV18 and TRBJ1-2, with 9 bases that match TRBD1. Germline-derived CDR1 and CDR2 are KGHSH and LQKENI. V trimming: 2 bases; J trimming: 7 bases; junction bases outside the gene matches: 2. This CDR3 spans 13 amino acids. CDR3: CASSPTGGRGYTF. The DNA of the CDR3 is TGTGCCAGCTCACCAACAGGGGGCCGTGGCTACACCTTC.

The chain is built from TRBV7-9 and TRBJ2-3; D remains unclear. CDR1 is SEHNR, CDR2 FQNEAQ, per germline (reference sequence). The ends were cut back, 3 bases at V and 0 bases at J, with 7 bases in the middle. The CDR3 is 14 amino acids. The CDR3 here is CASSFRRSTDTQYF. For the CDR3, the DNA is TGTGCCAGCAGCTTTCGGCGAAGCACAGATACGCAGTATTTT. The full variable domain, rest sourced from reference TRBV7-9 and TRBJ2-3, is DTGVSQNPRHKITKRGQNVTFRCDPISEHNRLYWYRQTLGQGPEFLTYFQNEAQLEKSRLLSDRFSAERPKGSFSTLEIQRTEQGDSAMYLCASSFRRSTDTQYFGPGTRLTVL.

This chain links TRBV5-1 with TRBJ1-6; the D is unclear. CDR1 is SGHRS, CDR2 YFSETQ, per germline. Trimming took 3 bases from V and 4 from J, leaving 8 bases between them. The CDR3 loop spans 14 amino acids. CDR3 nucleotide sequence: TGCGCCAGCAGCTCAGGCAGTTATAATTCACCCCTCCACTTT. Protein product: CASSSGSYNSPLHF.

The CDR3 region has the DNA TGCGCCAGCAGCTTGTTACTGGACAATGAGCAGTTCTTC. Translation gives CASSLLLDNEQFF. V and J are TRBV5-1 and TRBJ2-1; D is uncertain. CDR3 length equals 13 residues. The germline gives CDR1 SGHRS, CDR2 YFSETQ. Trimming removed 1 base at V and 5 bases at J, with 7 bases between.

J is TRBJ2-3 and V is TRBV28; 9 positions match TRBD1. Germline V lookup: CDR1 MDHEN, CDR2 SYDVKM. CDR3 length equals 15 residues. Trimming at V came to 5 bases and at J to 4 bases, leaving 7 bases not matched to a gene. The CDR3 protein is CASSAPGQGPDTQYF. CDR3 in DNA: TGTGCCAGCAGTGCACCGGGACAGGGACCAGATACGCAGTATTTT. The full variable domain, completed using reference TRBV28 and TRBJ2-3, is DVKVTQSSRYLVKRTGEKVFLECVQDMDHENMFWYRQDPGLGLRLIYFSYDVKMKEKGDIPEGYSVSREKKERFSLILESASTNQTSMYLCASSAPGQGPDTQYFGPGTRLTVL.

This clone has a single count. V gene TRBV5-5 combines with J gene TRBJ2-5, with a possible D match to TRBD2 (5 bases). The V end was cut by 2 bases, the J end by 1 base, with 12 bases between. The CDR3 contains 15 residues. Germline CDR1 SGHKS, CDR2 YYEKEE (reference sequence). The CDR3, as DNA: TGTGCCAGCAGCTTCCGGGGAGCGGCCCAAGAGACCCAGTACTTC. It encodes CASSFRGAAQETQYF.

The CDR3 bases are TGTGCCAGCAGCTTCCCGGGGGGGGGCGCCGGCACAGATACGCAGTATTTT. It yields the protein CASSFPGGGAGTDTQYF. The chain links TRBV11-1 to TRBJ2-3, with 8 nucleotides matching TRBD2. Germline V gene sequence: CDR1 SGHAT, CDR2 FQDESV (reference sequence). This CDR3 has 17 residues. The V and J ends lost 3 bases and 1 base, in that order; junction bases with no gene match: 9.

The rearrangement joins TRBV9 to TRBJ2-1; no reliable D call. The CDR3 contains 13 residues. Germline V gene lookup returns CDR1 SGDLS and CDR2 YYNGEE. The V end lost 4 bases, the J end lost 0 bases, and 5 bases lay between the germline ends. The CDR3 sequence: CASSWSSYNEQFF. CDR3 in DNA: TGTGCCAGCAGCTGGAGCTCCTACAATGAGCAGTTCTTC. The whole variable domain, filled in from reference TRBV9 and TRBJ2-1, reads DSGVTQTPKHLITATGQRVTLRCSPRSGDLSVYWYQQSLDQGLQFLIQYYNGEERAKGNILERFSAQQFPDLHSELNLSSLELGDSALYFCASSWSSYNEQFFGPGTRLTVL.

The chain uses TRBV10-3 and TRBJ1-1; unclear D gene. This CDR3 region has 14 residues. V shed 11 bases and J shed 1 base, with 17 bases lying between them. Germline values: CDR1 ENHRY, CDR2 SYGVKD. The CDR3 spells CAASLMGSNTEAFF. CDR3 nucleotide sequence: TGTGCCGCAAGCCTGATGGGATCGAACACTGAAGCTTTCTTT.

The rearrangement joins TRBV29-1 to TRBJ2-3, with a tentative D call TRBD1 (6 bases). Looked up from germline, CDR1 is SQVTM and CDR2 is ANQGSEA. Trimming left V 6 bases short and J 2 bases short, with 18 bases between. The CDR3 extends over 15 amino acids. CDR3 DNA sequence: TGCAGCGTATCGGACAGCCACGGATACACAGATACGCAGTATTTT. It is translated as CSVSDSHGYTDTQYF.